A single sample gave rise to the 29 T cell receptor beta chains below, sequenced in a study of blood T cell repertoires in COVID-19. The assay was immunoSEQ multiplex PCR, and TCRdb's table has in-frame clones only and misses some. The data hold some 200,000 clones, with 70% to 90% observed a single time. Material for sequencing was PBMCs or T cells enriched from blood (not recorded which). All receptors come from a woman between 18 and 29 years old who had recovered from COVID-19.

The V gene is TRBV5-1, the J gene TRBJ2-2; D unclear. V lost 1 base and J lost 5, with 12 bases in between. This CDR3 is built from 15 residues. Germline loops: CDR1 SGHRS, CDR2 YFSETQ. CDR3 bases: TGCGCCAGCAGCTTGTCCCTGGTACTTACCGGGGAGCTGTTTTTT. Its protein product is CASSLSLVLTGELFF.

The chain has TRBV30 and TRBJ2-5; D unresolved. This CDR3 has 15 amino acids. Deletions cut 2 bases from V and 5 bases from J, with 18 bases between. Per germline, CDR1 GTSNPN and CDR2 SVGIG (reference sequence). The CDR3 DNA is TGTGCCTGGAGTCCGACCGGGTCCCTTTTGGAGACCCAGTACTTC. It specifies CAWSPTGSLLETQYF.

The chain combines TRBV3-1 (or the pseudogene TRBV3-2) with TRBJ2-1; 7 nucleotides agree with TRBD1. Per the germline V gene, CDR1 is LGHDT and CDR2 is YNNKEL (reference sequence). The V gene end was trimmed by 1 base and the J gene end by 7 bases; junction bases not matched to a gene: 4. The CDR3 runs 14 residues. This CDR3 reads CASSQVQQGNEQFF. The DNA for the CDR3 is TGTGCCAGCAGCCAAGTACAACAGGGGAATGAGCAGTTCTTC.

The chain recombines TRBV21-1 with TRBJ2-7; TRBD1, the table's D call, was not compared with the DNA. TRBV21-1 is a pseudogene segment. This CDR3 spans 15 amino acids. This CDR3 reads CASSVLLQPSYEQYF. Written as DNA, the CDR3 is TGTGCCAGCAGCGTGCTGTTACAGCCATCCTACGAGCAGTACTTC.

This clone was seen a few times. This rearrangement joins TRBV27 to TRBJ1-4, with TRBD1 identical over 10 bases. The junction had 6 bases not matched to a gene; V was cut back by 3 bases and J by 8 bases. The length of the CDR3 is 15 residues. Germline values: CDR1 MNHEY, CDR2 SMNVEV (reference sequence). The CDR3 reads CASSFEGQGGEKLFF. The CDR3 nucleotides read TGTGCCAGCAGTTTTGAAGGACAGGGGGGGGAAAAACTGTTTTTT.

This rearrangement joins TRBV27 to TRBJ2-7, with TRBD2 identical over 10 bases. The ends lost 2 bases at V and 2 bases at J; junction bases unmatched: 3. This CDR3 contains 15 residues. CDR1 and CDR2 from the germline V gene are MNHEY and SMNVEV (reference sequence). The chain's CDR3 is CASSLLAGVTYEQYF. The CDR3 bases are TGTGCCAGCAGTTTACTAGCGGGAGTGACCTACGAGCAGTACTTC.

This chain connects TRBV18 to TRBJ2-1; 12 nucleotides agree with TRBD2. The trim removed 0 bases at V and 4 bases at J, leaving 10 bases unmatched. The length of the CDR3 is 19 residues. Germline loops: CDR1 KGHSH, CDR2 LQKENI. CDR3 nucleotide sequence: TGTGCCAGCTCACCACCGCGGCTAGCGGGAGGGCCGGGGTACAATGAGCAGTTCTTC. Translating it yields CASSPPRLAGGPGYNEQFF.

This CDR3 is CASSQECVQPQHF. The CDR3 nucleotides read TGTGCCAGCAGCCAAGAATGCGTTCAGCCCCAGCATTTT. The rearrangement joins TRBV14 to TRBJ1-5, with unresolved D. The CDR3 extends over 13 amino acids. From germline, CDR1 is SGHDN and CDR2 FVKESK. The V end lost 0 bases, the J end lost 6 bases, and 6 bases lay between the germline ends.

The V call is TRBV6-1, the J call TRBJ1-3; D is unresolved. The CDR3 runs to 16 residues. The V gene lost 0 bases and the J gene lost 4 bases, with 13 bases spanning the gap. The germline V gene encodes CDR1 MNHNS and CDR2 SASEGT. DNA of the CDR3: TGTGCCAGCAGTGAAGCCGGACCGACGGGGGGAAACACCATATATTTT. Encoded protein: CASSEAGPTGGNTIYF.

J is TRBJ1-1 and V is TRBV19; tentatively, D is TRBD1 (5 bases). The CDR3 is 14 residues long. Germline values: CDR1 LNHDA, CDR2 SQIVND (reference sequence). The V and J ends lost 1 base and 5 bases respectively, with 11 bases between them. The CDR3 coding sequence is TGTGCCAGTAGTATAGCCCCAGGGAAGACTGAAGCTTTCTTT. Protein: CASSIAPGKTEAFF.

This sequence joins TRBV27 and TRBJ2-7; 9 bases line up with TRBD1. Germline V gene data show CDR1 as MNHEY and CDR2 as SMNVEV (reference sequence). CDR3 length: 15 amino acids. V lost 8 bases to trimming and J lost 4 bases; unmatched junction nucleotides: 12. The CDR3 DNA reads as TGTGCCAGCCAACCTACAGGGGGCGGAAGGTACGAGCAGTACTTC. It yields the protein CASQPTGGGRYEQYF.

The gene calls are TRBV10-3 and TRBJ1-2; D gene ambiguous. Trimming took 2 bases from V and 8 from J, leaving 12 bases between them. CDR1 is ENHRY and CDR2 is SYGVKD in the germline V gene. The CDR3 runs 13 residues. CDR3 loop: CAISEGGEGGYTF. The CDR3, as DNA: TGTGCCATCAGTGAGGGTGGGGAGGGCGGCTACACCTTC.

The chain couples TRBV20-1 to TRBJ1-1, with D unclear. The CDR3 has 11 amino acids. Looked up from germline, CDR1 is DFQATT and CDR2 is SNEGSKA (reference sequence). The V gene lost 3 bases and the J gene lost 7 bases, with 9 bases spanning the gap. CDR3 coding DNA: TGCAGTGCTAGTACTCCAAGTGAAGCTTTCTTT. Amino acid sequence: CSASTPSEAFF.

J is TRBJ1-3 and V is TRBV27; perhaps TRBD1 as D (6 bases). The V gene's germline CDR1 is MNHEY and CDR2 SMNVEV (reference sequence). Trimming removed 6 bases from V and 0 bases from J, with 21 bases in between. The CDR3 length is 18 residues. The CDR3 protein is CASSLTVEGVYSGNTIYF. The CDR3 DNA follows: TGTGCCAGCAGCCTGACCGTAGAGGGGGTCTACTCTGGAAACACCATATATTTT.

The CDR3 loop reads CASSHAIDGLAGGTLTDTQYF. In DNA form, the CDR3 reads TGTGCCAGCAGCCACGCTATAGATGGACTAGCGGGAGGAACCCTCACAGATACGCAGTATTTT. The chain has TRBV3-1 (or the pseudogene TRBV3-2) and TRBJ2-3; 14 bases fit TRBD2. The CDR3 totals 21 residues. The germline V gene has CDR1 LGHDT and CDR2 YNNKEL (reference sequence). V was pared by 3 bases and J by 2 bases, with 16 bases of the junction left unmatched.

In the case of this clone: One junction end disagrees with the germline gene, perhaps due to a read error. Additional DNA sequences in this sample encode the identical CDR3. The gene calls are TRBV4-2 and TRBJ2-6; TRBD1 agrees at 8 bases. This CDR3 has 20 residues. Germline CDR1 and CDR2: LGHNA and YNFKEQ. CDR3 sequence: CASSQETMGTGWSGANVLTF. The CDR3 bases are TGTGCTAGCAGCCAAGAAACCATGGGGACAGGTTGGTCTGGGGCCAACGTCCTGACTTTC.

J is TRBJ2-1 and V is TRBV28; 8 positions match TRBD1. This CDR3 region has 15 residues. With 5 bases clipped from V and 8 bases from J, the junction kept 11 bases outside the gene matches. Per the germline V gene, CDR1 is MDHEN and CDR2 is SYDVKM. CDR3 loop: CASSTTGAGKDEQFF. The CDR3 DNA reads TGTGCCAGCAGTACGACAGGGGCGGGTAAGGATGAGCAGTTCTTC.

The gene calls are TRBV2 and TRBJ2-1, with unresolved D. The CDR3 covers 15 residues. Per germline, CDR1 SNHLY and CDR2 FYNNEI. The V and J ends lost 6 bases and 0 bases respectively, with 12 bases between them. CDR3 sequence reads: CASSEHESSYNEQFF. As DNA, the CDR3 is TGTGCCAGCAGCGAACACGAGAGCTCCTACAATGAGCAGTTCTTC. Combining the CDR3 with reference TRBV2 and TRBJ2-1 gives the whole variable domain EPEVTQTPSHQVTQMGQEVILRCVPISNHLYFYWYRQILGQKVEFLVSFYNNEISEKSEIFDDQFSVERPDGSNFTLKIRSTKLEDSAMYFCASSEHESSYNEQFFGPGTRLTVL.

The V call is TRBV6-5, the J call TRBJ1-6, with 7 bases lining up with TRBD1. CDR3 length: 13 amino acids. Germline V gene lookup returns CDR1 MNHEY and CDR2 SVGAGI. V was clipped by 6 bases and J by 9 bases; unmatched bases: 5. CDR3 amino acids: CASRRQGPSPLHF. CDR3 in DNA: TGTGCCAGCAGGCGACAGGGACCTTCACCCCTCCACTTT.

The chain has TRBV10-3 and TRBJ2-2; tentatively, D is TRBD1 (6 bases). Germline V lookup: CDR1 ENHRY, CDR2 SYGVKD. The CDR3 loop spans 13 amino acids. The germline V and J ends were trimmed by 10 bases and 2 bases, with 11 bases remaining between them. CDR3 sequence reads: CASGQPNTGELFF. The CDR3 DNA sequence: TGTGCCAGTGGACAGCCTAACACCGGGGAGCTGTTTTTT.

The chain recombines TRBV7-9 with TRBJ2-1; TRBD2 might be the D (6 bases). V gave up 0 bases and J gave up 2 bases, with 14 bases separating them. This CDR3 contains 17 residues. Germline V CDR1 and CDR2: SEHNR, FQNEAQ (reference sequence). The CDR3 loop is CASSLAGWGDPYNEQFF. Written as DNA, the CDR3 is TGTGCCAGCAGCTTAGCCGGATGGGGGGACCCCTACAATGAGCAGTTCTTC.

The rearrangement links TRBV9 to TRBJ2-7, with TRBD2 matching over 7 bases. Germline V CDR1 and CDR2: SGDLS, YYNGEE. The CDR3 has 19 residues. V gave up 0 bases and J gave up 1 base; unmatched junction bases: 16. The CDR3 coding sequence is TGTGCCAGCAGCGTAGACGGCGGGCTTGCATTCGGGGGGTCCTACGAGCAGTACTTC. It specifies CASSVDGGLAFGGSYEQYF.

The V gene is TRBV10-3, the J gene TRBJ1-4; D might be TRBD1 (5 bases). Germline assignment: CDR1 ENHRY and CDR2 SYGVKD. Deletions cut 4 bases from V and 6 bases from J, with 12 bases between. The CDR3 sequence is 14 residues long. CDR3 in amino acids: CAISAAPGDEKLFF. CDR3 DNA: TGTGCCATCAGTGCAGCCCCGGGGGATGAAAAACTGTTTTTT.

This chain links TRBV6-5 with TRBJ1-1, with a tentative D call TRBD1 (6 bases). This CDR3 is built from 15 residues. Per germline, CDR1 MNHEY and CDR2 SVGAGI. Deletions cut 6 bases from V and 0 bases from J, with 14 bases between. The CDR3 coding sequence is TGTGCCAGCAGGCTGGACAGCTTTATGAACACTGAAGCTTTCTTT. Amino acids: CASRLDSFMNTEAFF.

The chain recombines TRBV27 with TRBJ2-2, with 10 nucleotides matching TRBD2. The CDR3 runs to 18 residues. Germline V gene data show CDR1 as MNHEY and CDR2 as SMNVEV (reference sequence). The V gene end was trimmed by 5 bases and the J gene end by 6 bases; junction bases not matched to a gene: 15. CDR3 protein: CASSPLERLAGVPGELFF. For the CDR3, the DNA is TGTGCCAGCAGTCCCCTGGAACGCCTAGCGGGGGTCCCCGGGGAGCTGTTTTTT.

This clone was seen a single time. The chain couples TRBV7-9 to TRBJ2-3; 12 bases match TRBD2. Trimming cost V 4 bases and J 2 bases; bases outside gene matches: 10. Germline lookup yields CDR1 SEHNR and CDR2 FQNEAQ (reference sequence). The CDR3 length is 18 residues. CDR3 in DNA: TGTGCCAGCAGCTCAAGGTGGCTAGCGGGAGGGGTCACAGATACGCAGTATTTT. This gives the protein CASSSRWLAGGVTDTQYF.

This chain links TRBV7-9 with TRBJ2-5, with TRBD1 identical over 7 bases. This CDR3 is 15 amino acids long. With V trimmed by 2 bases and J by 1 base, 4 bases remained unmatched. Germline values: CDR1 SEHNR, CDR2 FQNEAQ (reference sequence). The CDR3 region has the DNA TGTGCCAGCAGCTTACTGGGGACAGTCCAAGAGACCCAGTACTTC. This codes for CASSLLGTVQETQYF. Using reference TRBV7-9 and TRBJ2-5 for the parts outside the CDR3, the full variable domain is DTGVSQNPRHKITKRGQNVTFRCDPISEHNRLYWYRQTLGQGPEFLTYFQNEAQLEKSRLLSDRFSAERPKGSFSTLEIQRTEQGDSAMYLCASSLLGTVQETQYFGPGTRLLVL.

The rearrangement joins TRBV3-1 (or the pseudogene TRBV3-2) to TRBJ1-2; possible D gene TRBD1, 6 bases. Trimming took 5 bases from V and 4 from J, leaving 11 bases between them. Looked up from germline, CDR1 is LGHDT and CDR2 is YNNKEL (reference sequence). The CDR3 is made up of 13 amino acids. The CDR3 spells CASSTRQVYGYTF. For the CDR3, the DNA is TGTGCCAGCAGCACCCGACAGGTCTATGGCTACACCTTC.

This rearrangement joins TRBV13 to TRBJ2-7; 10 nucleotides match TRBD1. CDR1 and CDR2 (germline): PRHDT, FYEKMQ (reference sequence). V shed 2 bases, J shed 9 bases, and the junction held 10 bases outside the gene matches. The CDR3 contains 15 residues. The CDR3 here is CASSLSGTGAWGQYF. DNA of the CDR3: TGTGCCAGCAGCTTATCGGGGACAGGGGCTTGGGGGCAGTACTTC.